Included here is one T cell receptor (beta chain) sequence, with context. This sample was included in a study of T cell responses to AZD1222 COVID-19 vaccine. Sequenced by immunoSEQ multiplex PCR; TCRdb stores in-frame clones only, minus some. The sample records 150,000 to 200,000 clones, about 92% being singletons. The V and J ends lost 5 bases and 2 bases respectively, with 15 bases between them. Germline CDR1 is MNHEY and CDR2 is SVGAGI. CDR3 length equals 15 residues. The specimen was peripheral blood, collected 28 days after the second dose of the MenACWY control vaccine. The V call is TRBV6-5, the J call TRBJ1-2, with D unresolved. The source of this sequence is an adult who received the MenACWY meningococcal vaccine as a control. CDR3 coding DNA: TGTGCCAGCAGTCCTCGAATCGCCGGGAACTATGGCTACACCTTC. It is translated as CASSPRIAGNYGYTF.